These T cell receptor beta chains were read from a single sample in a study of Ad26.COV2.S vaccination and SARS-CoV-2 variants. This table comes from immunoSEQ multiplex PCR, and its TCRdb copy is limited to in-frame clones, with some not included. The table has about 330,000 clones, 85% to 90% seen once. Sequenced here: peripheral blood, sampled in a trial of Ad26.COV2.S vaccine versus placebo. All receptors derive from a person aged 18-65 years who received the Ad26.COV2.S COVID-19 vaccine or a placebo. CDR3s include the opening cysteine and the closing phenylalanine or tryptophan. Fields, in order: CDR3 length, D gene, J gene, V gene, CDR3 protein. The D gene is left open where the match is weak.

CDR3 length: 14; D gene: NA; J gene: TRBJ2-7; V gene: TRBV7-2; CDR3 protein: CASSLNGFSYEQYF
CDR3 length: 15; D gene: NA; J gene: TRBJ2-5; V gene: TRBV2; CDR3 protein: CASRRRETGGETQYF
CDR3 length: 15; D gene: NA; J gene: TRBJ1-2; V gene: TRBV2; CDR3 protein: CASSDSSGKNYGYTF
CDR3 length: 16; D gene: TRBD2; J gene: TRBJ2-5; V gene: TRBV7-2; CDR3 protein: CASSLLGAGVAETQYF
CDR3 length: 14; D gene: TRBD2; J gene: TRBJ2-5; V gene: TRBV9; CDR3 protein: CASSVGGRGETQYF
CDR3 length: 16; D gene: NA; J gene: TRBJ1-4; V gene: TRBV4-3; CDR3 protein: CASSQTGGATNEKLFF
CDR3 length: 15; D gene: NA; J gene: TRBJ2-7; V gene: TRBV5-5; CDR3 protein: CASSAMRATDYEQYF
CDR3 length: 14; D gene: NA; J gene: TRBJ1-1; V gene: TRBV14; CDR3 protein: CASSALRWGTEAFF
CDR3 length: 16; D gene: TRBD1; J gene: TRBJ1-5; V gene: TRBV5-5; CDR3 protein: CASSLATGASNQPQHF
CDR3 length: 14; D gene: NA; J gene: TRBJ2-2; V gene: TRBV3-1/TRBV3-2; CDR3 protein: CASSGTRNTGELFF
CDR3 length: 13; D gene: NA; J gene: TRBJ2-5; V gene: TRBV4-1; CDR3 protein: CASSQWRGETQYF
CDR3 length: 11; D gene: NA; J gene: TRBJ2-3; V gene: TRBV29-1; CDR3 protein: CSARATDTQYF
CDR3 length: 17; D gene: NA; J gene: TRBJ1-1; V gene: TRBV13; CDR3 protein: CASSHGTYMIPNTEAFF
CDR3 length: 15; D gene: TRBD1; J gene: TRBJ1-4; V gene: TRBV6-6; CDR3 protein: CASSIRQGGPEKLFF
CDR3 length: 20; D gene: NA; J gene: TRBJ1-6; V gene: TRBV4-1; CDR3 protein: CASSQDDFPTLFSYNSPLHF
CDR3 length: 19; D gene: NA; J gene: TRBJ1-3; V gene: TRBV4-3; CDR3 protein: CASSQVGRITESSGNTIYF
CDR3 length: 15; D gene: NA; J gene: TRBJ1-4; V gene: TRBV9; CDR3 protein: CASSGPGREGEKLFF
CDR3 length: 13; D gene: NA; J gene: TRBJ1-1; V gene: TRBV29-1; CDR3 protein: CSVEKGRRYEAFF
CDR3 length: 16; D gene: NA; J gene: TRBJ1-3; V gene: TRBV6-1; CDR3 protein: CASSDGTLISGNTIYF
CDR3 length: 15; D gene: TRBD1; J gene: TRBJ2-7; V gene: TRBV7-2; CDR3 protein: CASSLERGLHYEQYF